This is a list of T cell receptor beta chains from one sample in a study of graft-versus-host responses after intestinal transplantation. Some clones are missing from TCRdb's copy, which holds only in-frame ones; the method was immunoSEQ multiplex PCR. This sample carries tens of thousands of clones, approximately 95% of them seen once, and the ten largest clones take under 0.3%. No antigen has been assigned to these receptors. The specimen comprised unstimulated CD8+ T cells sorted from spleen or lymph node cells, sampled before transplant. These receptors were collected from a human donor who was the organ donor for an intestinal transplant. CDR3s include the opening cysteine and the closing phenylalanine or tryptophan. A D gene is named only where the DNA matches it firmly. Size is stated for part of the rows, as once, few or many counts, or as a class when the clone is expanded.

CDR3aa: CAISEPTEGNPGPGNTIYF
CDR3nt: TGTGCCATCAGTGAGCCAACGGAAGGCAACCCAGGGCCTGGAAACACCATATATTTT
v_gene: TRBV10-3
abundance: few
len: 19
d_gene: NA
j_gene: TRBJ1-3

CDR3aa: CASSGQGYEQYF
CDR3nt: TGTGCCAGCAGCGGACAGGGCTACGAGCAGTACTTC
v_gene: TRBV9
abundance: NA
len: 12
d_gene: TRBD1
j_gene: TRBJ2-7

CDR3aa: CASSLRGGETQYF
CDR3nt: TGTGCCAGCAGTTTACGAGGTGGAGAGACCCAGTACTTC
v_gene: TRBV28
abundance: NA
len: 13
d_gene: NA
j_gene: TRBJ2-5

CDR3aa: CSVGLNTEAFF
CDR3nt: TGCAGCGTTGGCTTGAACACTGAAGCTTTCTTT
v_gene: TRBV29-1
abundance: NA
len: 11
d_gene: NA
j_gene: TRBJ1-1

CDR3aa: CASSLVAGDGNTIYF
CDR3nt: TGTGCCAGCAGCTTAGTTGCAGGGGACGGAAACACCATATATTTT
v_gene: TRBV7-9
abundance: NA
len: 15
d_gene: NA
j_gene: TRBJ1-3

CDR3aa: CASSLRGSYNTEAFF
CDR3nt: TGTGCCAGCAGTCTCCGGGGGTCGTACAACACTGAAGCTTTCTTT
v_gene: TRBV28
abundance: NA
len: 15
d_gene: NA
j_gene: TRBJ1-1

CDR3aa: CASSFPGAGTEAFF
CDR3nt: TGTGCCAGCAGCTTCCCGGGGGCAGGCACTGAAGCTTTCTTT
v_gene: TRBV7-9
abundance: NA
len: 14
d_gene: NA
j_gene: TRBJ1-1

CDR3aa: CASSVFLDYEQYF
CDR3nt: TGTGCCAGCAGCGTCTTCCTTGACTACGAGCAGTACTTC
v_gene: TRBV9
abundance: NA
len: 13
d_gene: NA
j_gene: TRBJ2-7

CDR3aa: CASSLRTDTSTDTQYF
CDR3nt: TGTGCCAGCAGCCTAAGGACGGATACGAGCACAGATACGCAGTATTTT
v_gene: TRBV9
abundance: once
len: 16
d_gene: NA
j_gene: TRBJ2-3

CDR3aa: CASSESRGRYTEAFF
CDR3nt: TGCGCCAGCAGTGAGTCGAGGGGTCGATACACTGAAGCTTTCTTT
v_gene: TRBV10-2
abundance: NA
len: 15
d_gene: NA
j_gene: TRBJ1-1

CDR3aa: CASSMGPQEVSEKLFF
CDR3nt: TGTGCCAGTAGTATGGGGCCTCAGGAAGTTTCTGAAAAACTGTTTTTT
v_gene: TRBV19
abundance: NA
len: 16
d_gene: NA
j_gene: TRBJ1-4

CDR3aa: CASSILGGAAVEAFF
CDR3nt: TGTGCCAGCAGTATTTTAGGGGGGGCCGCCGTTGAAGCTTTCTTT
v_gene: TRBV27
abundance: once
len: 15
d_gene: NA
j_gene: TRBJ1-1

CDR3aa: CASSYGGTGPTTF
CDR3nt: TGTGCCAGCAGTTACGGAGGGACAGGGCCTACTACCTTC
v_gene: TRBV27
abundance: NA
len: 13
d_gene: TRBD1
j_gene: TRBJ1-2

CDR3aa: CATSRGTSEYTDTQYF
CDR3nt: TGTGCCACCAGCAGGGGGACTAGCGAGTACACAGATACGCAGTATTTT
v_gene: TRBV15
abundance: NA
len: 16
d_gene: TRBD2
j_gene: TRBJ2-3

CDR3aa: CASSPDRVALYGYTF
CDR3nt: TGTGCCAGCAGCCCGGACAGGGTCGCCCTCTATGGCTACACCTTC
v_gene: TRBV14
abundance: NA
len: 15
d_gene: TRBD1
j_gene: TRBJ1-2

CDR3aa: CASSQDQLVNEQFF
CDR3nt: TGTGCCAGCAGCCAAGATCAGTTAGTCAATGAGCAGTTCTTC
v_gene: TRBV4-2
abundance: NA
len: 14
d_gene: NA
j_gene: TRBJ2-1

CDR3aa: CASSPFSSTDTQYF
CDR3nt: TGTGCCAGCAGTCCATTCAGTAGCACAGATACGCAGTATTTT
v_gene: TRBV27
abundance: once
len: 14
d_gene: NA
j_gene: TRBJ2-3

CDR3aa: CASSLAAGPQYF
CDR3nt: TGTGCCAGCAGCTTGGCAGCCGGACCTCAGTACTTC
v_gene: TRBV5-6
abundance: NA
len: 12
d_gene: NA
j_gene: TRBJ2-4

CDR3aa: CASWGQPSYEQYF
CDR3nt: TGTGCCAGTTGGGGACAGCCCTCCTACGAGCAGTACTTC
v_gene: TRBV19
abundance: NA
len: 13
d_gene: TRBD1
j_gene: TRBJ2-7

CDR3aa: CASSLMGTEAFF
CDR3nt: TGTGCCAGCAGTTTAATGGGGACCGAAGCTTTCTTT
v_gene: TRBV28
abundance: NA
len: 12
d_gene: NA
j_gene: TRBJ1-1

CDR3aa: CASSLRTEYYGYTF
CDR3nt: TGTGCCAGCAGTTTGAGGACGGAGTACTATGGCTACACCTTC
v_gene: TRBV28
abundance: NA
len: 14
d_gene: NA
j_gene: TRBJ1-2

CDR3aa: CASSEPGQGRPVMNTEAFF
CDR3nt: TGTGCCAGCAGCGAACCGGGACAGGGACGTCCTGTTATGAACACTGAAGCTTTCTTT
v_gene: TRBV6-1
abundance: few
len: 19
d_gene: TRBD1
j_gene: TRBJ1-1

CDR3aa: CASSQGTSPNQPQHF
CDR3nt: TGTGCCAGCAGCCAGGGGACGAGCCCCAATCAGCCCCAGCATTTT
v_gene: TRBV14
abundance: once
len: 15
d_gene: NA
j_gene: TRBJ1-5

CDR3aa: CASRGGSYNEQFF
CDR3nt: TGTGCCAGCAGGGGGGGCTCCTACAATGAGCAGTTCTTC
v_gene: TRBV6-4
abundance: NA
len: 13
d_gene: NA
j_gene: TRBJ2-1

CDR3aa: CASSLGVQGDQPQHF
CDR3nt: TGCGCCAGCAGCTTGGGTGTTCAGGGGGATCAGCCCCAGCATTTT
v_gene: TRBV5-1
abundance: NA
len: 15
d_gene: TRBD1
j_gene: TRBJ1-5

CDR3aa: CASSRLENTEAFF
CDR3nt: TGTGCCAGCAGTCGATTGGAGAACACTGAAGCTTTCTTT
v_gene: TRBV7-6
abundance: NA
len: 13
d_gene: NA
j_gene: TRBJ1-1

CDR3aa: CASSLLPRTGYYEQYF
CDR3nt: TGTGCCAGCAGTTTATTACCCCGGACAGGGTACTACGAGCAGTACTTC
v_gene: TRBV27
abundance: NA
len: 16
d_gene: TRBD1
j_gene: TRBJ2-7

CDR3aa: CSVGSDSGNTIYF
CDR3nt: TGCAGCGTTGGGTCGGACTCTGGAAACACCATATATTTT
v_gene: TRBV29-1
abundance: NA
len: 13
d_gene: NA
j_gene: TRBJ1-3

CDR3aa: CASSSLAGGPQGEEQYF
CDR3nt: TGTGCCAGCAGCTCACTAGCGGGGGGCCCGCAGGGTGAGGAGCAGTACTTC
v_gene: TRBV7-9
abundance: NA
len: 17
d_gene: TRBD2
j_gene: TRBJ2-7

CDR3aa: CASSPGDISYEQYF
CDR3nt: TGTGCCAGCAGCCCCGGGGATATCTCCTACGAGCAGTACTTC
v_gene: TRBV7-3
abundance: once
len: 14
d_gene: NA
j_gene: TRBJ2-7

CDR3aa: CASSLTGGAPFSGANVLTF
CDR3nt: TGTGCCAGCAGCTTAACGGGGGGTGCCCCCTTCTCTGGGGCCAACGTCCTGACTTTC
v_gene: TRBV7-3
abundance: NA
len: 19
d_gene: NA
j_gene: TRBJ2-6

CDR3aa: CASSFEGFAFF
CDR3nt: TGCGCCAGCAGCTTTGAGGGATTTGCTTTCTTT
v_gene: TRBV5-1
abundance: NA
len: 11
d_gene: NA
j_gene: TRBJ1-1

CDR3aa: CATSVGGQIEQFF
CDR3nt: TGTGCCACCAGCGTTGGAGGACAGATTGAGCAGTTCTTC
v_gene: TRBV15
abundance: NA
len: 13
d_gene: NA
j_gene: TRBJ2-1

CDR3aa: CASSSDRVGRNTIYF
CDR3nt: TGTGCCAGCAGCTCCGACAGGGTGGGAAGAAACACCATATATTTT
v_gene: TRBV6-5
abundance: NA
len: 15
d_gene: TRBD1
j_gene: TRBJ1-3

CDR3aa: CASSPDAAQDTQYF
CDR3nt: TGTGCCAGCAGCCCCGATGCAGCCCAGGATACGCAGTATTTT
v_gene: TRBV13
abundance: NA
len: 14
d_gene: NA
j_gene: TRBJ2-3

CDR3aa: CASSGTGTGTEAFF
CDR3nt: TGTGCCAGCAGTGGGACCGGGACTGGCACTGAAGCTTTCTTT
v_gene: TRBV6-5
abundance: NA
len: 14
d_gene: NA
j_gene: TRBJ1-1

CDR3aa: CASSERGWENTEAFF
CDR3nt: TGCGCCAGCAGCGAAAGGGGTTGGGAGAACACTGAAGCTTTCTTT
v_gene: TRBV4-3
abundance: NA
len: 15
d_gene: NA
j_gene: TRBJ1-1

CDR3aa: CASSEDGVSNQPQHF
CDR3nt: TGTGCCAGCAGTGAAGACGGCGTAAGCAATCAGCCCCAGCATTTT
v_gene: TRBV6-1
abundance: NA
len: 15
d_gene: NA
j_gene: TRBJ1-5

CDR3aa: CASSFGGTEAFF
CDR3nt: TGTGCCAGCAGCTTTGGAGGCACTGAAGCTTTCTTT
v_gene: TRBV11-3
abundance: NA
len: 12
d_gene: NA
j_gene: TRBJ1-1

CDR3aa: CASSNQLGVQPQHF
CDR3nt: TGTGCCAGCAGTAACCAACTAGGGGTTCAGCCCCAGCATTTT
v_gene: TRBV6-6
abundance: NA
len: 14
d_gene: NA
j_gene: TRBJ1-5

CDR3aa: CASSGTGNEQFF
CDR3nt: TGTGCCAGCAGCGGGACCGGGAATGAGCAGTTCTTC
v_gene: TRBV9
abundance: NA
len: 12
d_gene: NA
j_gene: TRBJ2-1

CDR3aa: CASSYRRGLGNEQFF
CDR3nt: TGTGCCAGCAGTTATAGGAGGGGTTTAGGCAATGAGCAGTTCTTC
v_gene: TRBV6-6
abundance: NA
len: 15
d_gene: NA
j_gene: TRBJ2-1

CDR3aa: CASSFDGYQPQHF
CDR3nt: TGCGCCAGCAGCTTTGACGGCTATCAGCCCCAGCATTTT
v_gene: TRBV5-1
abundance: NA
len: 13
d_gene: NA
j_gene: TRBJ1-5

CDR3aa: CASSPRTSSLILTDTQYF
CDR3nt: TGCGCCAGCAGCCCCCGGACTAGTTCCCTCATTTTAACAGATACGCAGTATTTT
v_gene: TRBV4-1
abundance: NA
len: 18
d_gene: TRBD2
j_gene: TRBJ2-3

CDR3aa: CSVLGDDYGYTF
CDR3nt: TGCAGCGTTCTAGGGGACGACTATGGCTACACCTTC
v_gene: TRBV29-1
abundance: NA
len: 12
d_gene: NA
j_gene: TRBJ1-2

CDR3aa: CASSEAPAETGANQPQHF
CDR3nt: TGTGCCAGCAGTGAAGCACCCGCTGAGACAGGGGCAAATCAGCCCCAGCATTTT
v_gene: TRBV6-1
abundance: NA
len: 18
d_gene: TRBD1
j_gene: TRBJ1-5

CDR3aa: CASSESVAGETDTQYF
CDR3nt: TGCGCCAGCAGTGAGTCGGTAGCGGGGGAAACAGATACGCAGTATTTT
v_gene: TRBV10-2
abundance: NA
len: 16
d_gene: TRBD2
j_gene: TRBJ2-3

CDR3aa: CASSISGSGVVSFDTQYF
CDR3nt: TGTGCCAGTAGTATAAGTGGGAGCGGGGTGGTGAGTTTTGATACGCAGTATTTT
v_gene: TRBV19
abundance: NA
len: 18
d_gene: TRBD2
j_gene: TRBJ2-3

CDR3aa: CASSQVGTSGYEQYF
CDR3nt: TGCGCCAGCAGCCAAGTGGGGACTAGCGGCTACGAGCAGTACTTC
v_gene: TRBV4-3
abundance: once
len: 15
d_gene: TRBD2
j_gene: TRBJ2-7

CDR3aa: CASSYQPVGHFVSLFF
CDR3nt: TGTGCCAGCAGTTATCAACCCGTCGGCCACTTCGTATCTCTGTTTTTT
v_gene: TRBV28
abundance: NA
len: 16
d_gene: NA
j_gene: TRBJ1-4

CDR3aa: CASSTRQFNEQFF
CDR3nt: TGTGCCAGCAGCACAAGACAGTTCAATGAGCAGTTCTTC
v_gene: TRBV11-2
abundance: NA
len: 13
d_gene: NA
j_gene: TRBJ2-1

CDR3aa: CASSYPGQGQETQYF
CDR3nt: TGTGCCAGCAGTTACCCGGGACAGGGGCAAGAGACCCAGTACTTC
v_gene: TRBV6-5
abundance: NA
len: 15
d_gene: TRBD1
j_gene: TRBJ2-5